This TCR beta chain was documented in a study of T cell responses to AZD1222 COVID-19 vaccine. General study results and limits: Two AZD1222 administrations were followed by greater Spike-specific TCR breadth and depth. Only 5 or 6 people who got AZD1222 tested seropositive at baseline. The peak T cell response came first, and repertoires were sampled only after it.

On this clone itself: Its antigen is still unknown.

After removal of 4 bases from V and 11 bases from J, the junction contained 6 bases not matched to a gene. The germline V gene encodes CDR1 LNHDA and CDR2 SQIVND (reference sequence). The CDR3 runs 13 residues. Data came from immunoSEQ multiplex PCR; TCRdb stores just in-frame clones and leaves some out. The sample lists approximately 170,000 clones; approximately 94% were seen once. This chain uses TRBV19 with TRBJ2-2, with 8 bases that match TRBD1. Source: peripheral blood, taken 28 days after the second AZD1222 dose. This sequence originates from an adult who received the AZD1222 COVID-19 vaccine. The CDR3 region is CASSNPDRVELFF. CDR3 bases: TGTGCCAGTAGTAACCCGGACAGGGTCGAGCTGTTTTTT.